The 28 T cell receptor beta chains below were found in one sample sequenced in a study of response to subunit inactivated influenza vaccine. TCRdb re-called the RT-PCR reads with MiXCR, one entry per CDR3 protein. The table shows about 500,000 distinct CDR3 sequences, with approximately 13% occurring only once. Material: PBMCs from blood, obtained roughly 6 weeks after vaccination. These TCRs come from a man in his fifties who received an inactivated influenza vaccine.

The genes are TRBV20-1 and TRBJ2-3, with 8 nucleotides matching TRBD2. CDR1 and CDR2 (germline): DFQATT, SNEGSKA (reference sequence). The CDR3 is 13 residues long. The CDR3 region has the DNA TGCAGCACTCCTAGCGGGTCGACAGATACGCAGTATTTT. This gives the protein CSTPSGSTDTQYF.

The chain joins TRBV29-1 to TRBJ2-5, with D maybe TRBD1 (5 bases). Germline CDR1 SQVTM, CDR2 ANQGSEA. Deletions cut 3 bases from V and 0 bases from J, with 8 bases between. The CDR3 has 13 amino acids. CDR3 sequence reads: CSVDDSHQETQYF. CDR3 nucleotide sequence: TGCAGCGTTGACGACAGCCACCAAGAGACCCAGTACTTC.

This clonotype was seen at least ten times. The gene calls are TRBV12-3 or TRBV12-4 and TRBJ2-7, with 8 bases matching TRBD1. V gave up 6 bases and J gave up 2 bases; unmatched junction bases: 6. The CDR3 spans 14 residues. DNA for the CDR3: TGTGCCAGCAGCGGACAGGGCCGACCCTACGAGCAGTACTTC. Its translation is CASSGQGRPYEQYF.

The J gene is TRBJ2-7, the V gene TRBV10-3; 10 nucleotides match TRBD1. Germline CDR1 reads ENHRY; CDR2 reads SYGVKD. After removal of 4 bases from V and 5 bases from J, the junction contained 8 bases not matched to a gene. CDR3 length: 15 residues. Written as DNA, the CDR3 is TGTGCCATCAGTGCGATGGGACAGGGGAAGAACGAGCAGTACTTC. It codes for CAISAMGQGKNEQYF.

This clonotype was detected only a few times. The V gene is TRBV20-1, the J gene TRBJ1-6; TRBD1 agrees at 7 bases. V dropped 2 bases and J dropped 6; count of bases not matched to a gene: 4. The CDR3 covers 14 residues. The germline gives CDR1 DFQATT, CDR2 SNEGSKA (reference sequence). CDR3 residues: CSARNYRGNSPLHF. In DNA, the CDR3 is TGCAGTGCTAGAAACTACAGGGGTAATTCACCCCTCCACTTT.

The chain recombines TRBV10-3 with TRBJ2-3; D is perhaps TRBD2 (6 bases). The CDR3 spans 15 residues. V was pared by 0 bases and J by 4 bases, with 11 bases between. Germline V gene sequence: CDR1 ENHRY, CDR2 SYGVKD. The DNA of the CDR3 is TGTGCCATCAGTGAGTCTGGGGGGAAGGCAGATACGCAGTATTTT. Protein: CAISESGGKADTQYF.

This clonotype was picked up a small number of times. The genes are TRBV4-1 and TRBJ2-1, with 8 bases matching TRBD2. CDR3 size: 15 residues. From germline, CDR1 is MGHRA and CDR2 YSYEKL. With 1 base clipped from V and 10 bases from J, the junction kept 9 bases outside the gene matches. CDR3: CASSQVMGTSYEQFF. CDR3 DNA: TGCGCCAGCAGCCAAGTAATGGGGACTAGTTACGAGCAGTTCTTC.

A few counts support this clonotype. The chain couples TRBV5-1 to TRBJ2-2, with unresolved D. The CDR3 spans 15 residues. CDR1 is SGHRS, CDR2 YFSETQ, per germline. Trimming took off 4 bases at V and 0 bases at J, with 10 bases between the two ends. CDR3: CASSPLQTNTGELFF. The CDR3 bases are TGCGCCAGCAGCCCCCTACAGACGAACACCGGGGAGCTGTTTTTT.

This clonotype appeared a few times. V usage is TRBV25-1 and J usage is TRBJ2-5; D is unclear. The CDR3 runs 12 residues. From germline, CDR1 is MGHDK and CDR2 SYGVNS. V dropped 6 bases and J dropped 5 bases, with 10 bases sitting between them. CDR3 nucleotides: TGTGCCAGCAGGTTTGGTCGGGAGACCCAGTACTTC. Translation: CASRFGRETQYF. The entire variable domain, with the rest obtained from reference TRBV25-1 and TRBJ2-5, is as follows: EADIYQTPRYLVIGTGKKITLECSQTMGHDKMYWYQQDPGMELHLIHYSYGVNSTEKGDLSSESTVSRIRTEHFPLTLESARPSHTSQYLCASRFGRETQYFGPGTRLLVL.

In this sample, this clonotype turned up a few times. V and J are TRBV29-1 and TRBJ2-7, with TRBD1 matching over 8 bases. This CDR3 contains 13 residues. Germline V gives CDR1 SQVTM, CDR2 ANQGSEA. The trim removed 1 base at V and 9 bases at J, leaving 8 bases unmatched. The CDR3, as DNA: TGCAGCGTTGAAGCAGGGGGCGATCGTCGGCAGTACTTC. Protein sequence: CSVEAGGDRRQYF.

This clonotype was detected a few times. This rearrangement joins TRBV24-1 to TRBJ2-7; 13 bases match TRBD2. This CDR3 has 16 residues. V lost 3 bases and J lost 3; bases outside the gene matches: 4. Germline V gene sequence: CDR1 KGHDR, CDR2 SFDVKD. CDR3 sequence reads: CATSDPGTSGDYEQYF. CDR3 DNA: TGTGCCACCAGTGATCCGGGGACTAGCGGGGACTACGAGCAGTACTTC.

The CDR3 loop reads CASSQGSGGRTEQYF. The DNA for the CDR3 is TGTGCCAGCAGCCAAGGATCGGGCGGGAGAACCGAGCAGTACTTC. The chain recombines TRBV3-1 with TRBJ2-7, with 7 bases identical to TRBD2. The CDR3 length is 15 residues. Trimming cost V 1 base and J 6 bases; bases outside gene matches: 9. Per germline, CDR1 LGHDT and CDR2 YNNKEL (reference sequence).

The gene calls are TRBV7-2 and TRBJ2-3; D tentatively fits TRBD1 or TRBD2 (5 bases each). CDR1 and CDR2 from the germline V gene are SGHTA and FQGNSA. The CDR3 is made up of 16 amino acids. V shed 1 base and J shed 6 bases, with 17 bases lying between them. CDR3 protein: CASSLGPGEGLDTQYF. DNA for the CDR3: TGTGCCAGCAGCTTAGGCCCTGGCGAGGGGTTGGATACGCAGTATTTT.

This clonotype was recorded a few times. V usage is TRBV14 and J usage is TRBJ1-1; a possible D gene is TRBD1 (6 bases). Trimming pared 4 bases from V and 5 bases from J, leaving 17 bases between. This CDR3 is built from 15 residues. CDR1 SGHDN and CDR2 FVKESK come from the germline V gene. DNA of the CDR3: TGTGCCAGCAGCCCCCGGACAGCTCTACGAACTGAAGCTTTCTTT. It yields the protein CASSPRTALRTEAFF.

The V gene is TRBV20-1, the J gene TRBJ2-1; 9 positions match TRBD2. Germline lookup yields CDR1 DFQATT and CDR2 SNEGSKA (reference sequence). The CDR3 totals 13 residues. V trimming: 8 bases; J trimming: 0 bases; junction bases outside the gene matches: 2. The CDR3 loop is CSQREVSYNEQFF. CDR3 in DNA: TGCAGTCAGCGGGAGGTCTCCTACAATGAGCAGTTCTTC.

V is TRBV29-1 and J is TRBJ2-1, with D unclear. This CDR3 has 13 amino acids. V was cut by 5 bases and J by 5 bases, with 13 bases left in between. The germline gives CDR1 SQVTM, CDR2 ANQGSEA. CDR3 residues: CSVLPGGHNEQFF. CDR3 DNA: TGCAGCGTTCTTCCCGGCGGACACAATGAGCAGTTCTTC.

This clonotype was counted between two and nine times. The chain joins TRBV7-3 to TRBJ2-2; weak D call: TRBD2 (5 bases). CDR1 SGHTA and CDR2 FQGTGA come from the germline V gene. The length of the CDR3 is 15 residues. Between the trimmed V and J ends, which lost 5 bases and 1 base, there was a span of 11 bases. The CDR3 loop reads CASSPTGKNTGELFF. The CDR3 DNA reads TGTGCCAGCAGCCCGACGGGGAAGAACACCGGGGAGCTGTTTTTT.

J is TRBJ2-3 and V is TRBV7-9, with D tentatively TRBD2 (7 bases). V lost 6 bases and J 2 bases, leaving 18 bases between the germline ends. CDR1 is SEHNR, CDR2 FQNEAQ, per germline (reference sequence). The CDR3 totals 16 residues. The CDR3 here is CASSSWGGRNTDTQYF. CDR3 nucleotide sequence: TGTGCCAGCAGTTCCTGGGGGGGCAGGAACACAGATACGCAGTATTTT.

V gene TRBV6-8 combines with J gene TRBJ2-2; 14 positions agree with TRBD2. Germline V CDR1 and CDR2: MNHGY, SAAAGT. With 10 bases clipped from V and 8 bases from J, the junction kept 12 bases outside the gene matches. This CDR3 contains 16 residues. CDR3 sequence: CATSERLAGGPGELFF. The CDR3, as DNA: TGTGCCACTTCGGAACGACTAGCGGGAGGGCCAGGGGAGCTGTTTTTT.

This clonotype was seen a handful of times. The genes are TRBV7-9 and TRBJ2-1, with D perhaps TRBD2 (6 bases). V was clipped by 7 bases and J by 4 bases, with 17 bases between them. This CDR3 has 15 amino acids. Germline CDR1 reads SEHNR; CDR2 reads FQNEAQ (reference sequence). The DNA for the CDR3 is TGTGCCAGCACCCTGAGAGGAGGGTATTACAATGAGCAGTTCTTC. It is translated as CASTLRGGYYNEQFF. The full variable domain, with the rest looked up from reference TRBV7-9 and TRBJ2-1, is DTGVSQNPRHKITKRGQNVTFRCDPISEHNRLYWYRQTLGQGPEFLTYFQNEAQLEKSRLLSDRFSAERPKGSFSTLEIQRTEQGDSAMYLCASTLRGGYYNEQFFGPGTRLTVL.

The V call is TRBV4-2, the J call TRBJ1-1; no definite D call. This CDR3 has 13 amino acids. Trimming took off 0 bases at V and 7 bases at J, with 9 bases between the two ends. CDR1 and CDR2 from the germline V gene are LGHNA and YNFKEQ. CDR3 sequence: CASSQESHNEAFF. CDR3 coding DNA: TGTGCCAGCAGCCAAGAGTCACACAATGAAGCTTTCTTT.

The chain uses TRBV12-3 or TRBV12-4 and TRBJ1-5, with D uncertain. The CDR3 consists of 13 residues. Trimming removed 4 bases at V and 5 bases at J, with 9 bases between. CDR3 nucleotides: TGTGCCAGCAGTTACACCCGGGATCAGCCCCAGCATTTT. Its protein is CASSYTRDQPQHF.

Regarding this clonotype: At one end the junction does not follow the germline gene, possibly because of a read error. The CDR3 coding sequence is TGTGCCAGCAGCTTAGTTTCCACAGGGAACACTAATTCGCCCCTCCACTTT. Its translation is CASSLVSTGNTNSPLHF. The V gene is TRBV7-2, the J gene TRBJ1-6, with D possibly TRBD1 on 6 matching bases. The CDR3 consists of 17 residues. Per germline, CDR1 SGHTA and CDR2 FQGNSA. The complete variable domain, with remaining parts taken from reference TRBV7-2 and TRBJ1-6, reads GAGVSQSPSNKVTEKGKDVELRCDPISGHTALYWYRQSLGQGLEFLIYFQGNSAPDKSGLPSDRFSAERTGGSVSTLTIQRTQQEDSAVYLCASSLVSTGNTNSPLHFGNGTRLTVT.

This chain uses TRBV5-1 with TRBJ2-1, with 7 bases fitting TRBD1. Trimming took 5 bases from V and 0 from J; bases not matched to a gene: 5. The CDR3 runs to 15 residues. In germline, CDR1 is SGHRS, CDR2 YFSETQ. The CDR3 region is CASRVRDSSYNEQFF. CDR3 nucleotides: TGCGCCAGCAGGGTCCGGGACAGCTCCTACAATGAGCAGTTCTTC.

The chain uses TRBV28 and TRBJ1-2; 9 bases agree with TRBD1. The V segment lost 4 bases and the J segment 8 bases; nucleotides outside the gene matches: 8. The CDR3 has 14 amino acids. Germline values: CDR1 MDHEN, CDR2 SYDVKM. The CDR3 reads CASSSGTGRGGYTF. The CDR3 region has the DNA TGTGCCAGCAGTTCAGGGACAGGGAGGGGAGGCTACACCTTC.

The chain combines TRBV5-6 with TRBJ1-1; TRBD1 matches 9 bases. The CDR3 length is 17 residues. Trimming cost V 4 bases and J 4 bases; bases outside gene matches: 14. CDR1 is SGHDT, CDR2 YYEEEE, per germline. DNA for the CDR3: TGTGCCAGCAGCCTTGGACAGGGGCCCAAGGGGGGCACTGAAGCTTTCTTT. This sequence encodes CASSLGQGPKGGTEAFF.

This clonotype occurred many times. The chain employs TRBV5-1 and TRBJ2-7, with D perhaps TRBD1 or TRBD2 (5 bases each). Germline V lookup: CDR1 SGHRS, CDR2 YFSETQ. The CDR3 is made up of 15 amino acids. With 4 bases removed from V and 3 bases from J, the gap between germline ends came to 17 bases. CDR3 region: CASSPGTHLNYEQYF. The CDR3 DNA reads as TGCGCCAGCAGCCCAGGGACCCACCTAAACTACGAGCAGTACTTC.

This chain uses TRBV6-5 with TRBJ2-7, with TRBD2 matching over 7 bases. The V gene's germline CDR1 is MNHEY and CDR2 SVGAGI. The CDR3 runs to 16 residues. Trimming cost V 0 bases and J 0 bases; bases outside gene matches: 5. The DNA for the CDR3 is TGTGCCAGCAGTTACTCCGGGACTACCGTCTCCTACGAGCAGTACTTC. It is translated as CASSYSGTTVSYEQYF.